Following are 29 T cell receptor beta chains from one sample sequenced in a study of cytomegalovirus exposure and HLA in healthy donors. Both 60 Vbeta primers and 13 Jbeta primers went into the PCR. The assay was immunoSEQ multiplex PCR, and TCRdb's table has in-frame clones only and misses some. The repertoire holds about 130,000 clones, with around three quarters as singletons. Sequenced sample: PBMCs. These receptors were taken from a young man in good health and CMV-seropositive.

This sequence joins TRBV7-2 and TRBJ2-1; D might be TRBD1 (5 bases). V dropped 2 bases and J dropped 1 base, with 21 bases sitting between them. The germline CDR1 and CDR2 sequences are SGHTA and FQGNSA. The CDR3 covers 19 residues. CDR3 coding DNA: TGTGCCAGCAGCTTAATACCCATGGTGGTTGGGGCTTCCTACAATGAGCAGTTCTTC. Translated, it gives CASSLIPMVVGASYNEQFF. The complete variable domain, with remaining parts taken from reference TRBV7-2 and TRBJ2-1, reads GAGVSQSPSNKVTEKGKDVELRCDPISGHTALYWYRQSLGQGLEFLIYFQGNSAPDKSGLPSDRFSAERTGGSVSTLTIQRTQQEDSAVYLCASSLIPMVVGASYNEQFFGPGTRLTVL.

The chain uses TRBV30 and TRBJ2-1; tentatively, D is TRBD2 (5 bases). This CDR3 spans 13 amino acids. The germline V gene encodes CDR1 GTSNPN and CDR2 SVGIG (reference sequence). V dropped 3 bases and J dropped 8 bases, with 14 bases sitting between them. This CDR3 reads CAWRQAGVDEQFF. CDR3 in DNA: TGTGCCTGGAGACAAGCCGGGGTGGATGAGCAGTTCTTC.

This clone has only a few counts. The chain couples TRBV6-1 to TRBJ1-3, with 7 positions matching TRBD1. From germline, CDR1 is MNHNS and CDR2 SASEGT. The CDR3 contains 14 residues. The junction had 4 bases not matched to a gene; V was cut back by 6 bases and J by 2 bases. This CDR3 is CASRDRWTGNTIYF. In DNA, the CDR3 is TGTGCCAGCAGGGACAGGTGGACTGGAAACACCATATATTTT.

This chain joins TRBV5-1 and TRBJ2-3; 8 nucleotides agree with TRBD1. V lost 3 bases and J lost 0; bases outside the gene matches: 9. Germline V gene lookup returns CDR1 SGHRS and CDR2 YFSETQ. CDR3 length equals 17 residues. CDR3 sequence: CASSSLGQGSSTDTQYF. As DNA, the CDR3 is TGCGCCAGCAGCTCCCTCGGACAGGGATCTAGCACAGATACGCAGTATTTT.

Concerning this clone itself: Other nucleotide sequences in the sample specify the same CDR3. V and J are TRBV5-1 and TRBJ1-1, with D hard to call. CDR1 is SGHRS, CDR2 YFSETQ, per germline. With 0 bases removed from V and 2 bases from J, the gap between germline ends came to 8 bases. The CDR3 extends over 14 amino acids. The CDR3 sequence is CASSLARGNTEAFF. CDR3 DNA sequence: TGCGCCAGCAGCTTGGCAAGAGGAAACACTGAAGCTTTCTTT.

This chain joins TRBV6-6 and TRBJ2-7; 8 bases map to TRBD2. Germline V CDR1 and CDR2: MNHNY, SVGAGI (reference sequence). This CDR3 spans 13 amino acids. J was trimmed by 5 bases and V by 2 bases; bases with no gene match: 2. As DNA, the CDR3 is TGTGCCAGCAGTTACCCCGGGAGGGACGAGCAGTACTTC. Translated: CASSYPGRDEQYF.

Written as DNA, the CDR3 is TGTGCCAGCAGCTTAGTATTAATCGCGGCCGGTCAGCCCCAGCATTTT. It is translated as CASSLVLIAAGQPQHF. The V gene is TRBV7-2, the J gene TRBJ1-5; D is ambiguous. Deletions cut 1 base from V and 6 bases from J, with 16 bases between. Germline V gives CDR1 SGHTA, CDR2 FQGNSA. The CDR3 totals 16 residues.

The CDR3 coding sequence is TGTGCCAGCAGCGCACACGGGGGGGCAGCAGCAGATACGCAGTATTTT. It yields the protein CASSAHGGAAADTQYF. This chain joins TRBV6-4 and TRBJ2-3, with 8 bases fitting TRBD2. With 6 bases clipped from V and 4 bases from J, the junction kept 12 bases outside the gene matches. In germline, CDR1 is MRHNA, CDR2 SNTAGT. This CDR3 comprises 16 residues.

The chain carries TRBV5-1 and TRBJ1-5; maybe TRBD1 (5 bases). V was trimmed by 3 bases and J by 4 bases, leaving 11 bases between them. Germline V gene lookup returns CDR1 SGHRS and CDR2 YFSETQ. This CDR3 comprises 14 residues. CDR3 protein: CASSSGTPNQPQHF. The CDR3 DNA reads TGCGCCAGCAGCTCGGGGACTCCTAATCAGCCCCAGCATTTT.

The rearrangement uses TRBV7-9 and TRBJ2-1; D may be TRBD2 (6 bases). Germline CDR1 SEHNR, CDR2 FQNEAQ (reference sequence). Trimming pared 4 bases from V and 9 bases from J, leaving 16 bases between. The CDR3 covers 14 residues. The CDR3 region is CASSSRGSVGEQFF. The CDR3 DNA reads TGTGCCAGCAGCTCTCGGGGGTCGGTAGGTGAGCAGTTCTTC.

CDR3 coding DNA: TGTGCCAGTAGTATAGCTCAGGGGGCAGAGACCCAGTACTTC. Its translation: CASSIAQGAETQYF. The chain links TRBV19 to TRBJ2-5, with 8 bases identical to TRBD1. Germline loops: CDR1 LNHDA, CDR2 SQIVND (reference sequence). Germline trimming cut 1 base from V and 4 bases from J; bases unmatched to any gene: 2. This CDR3 contains 14 residues.

This clone appeared once. The V call is TRBV9, the J call TRBJ1-1; D is unresolved. CDR3 length: 16 amino acids. Trimming took off 4 bases at V and 1 base at J, with 17 bases between the two ends. CDR1 is SGDLS and CDR2 is YYNGEE in the germline V gene. CDR3 protein: CASSLLSGKGNTEAFF. In nucleotides, the CDR3 is TGTGCCAGCAGCCTACTCTCGGGAAAAGGGAACACTGAAGCTTTCTTT.

The rearrangement joins TRBV7-2 to TRBJ1-6; D is unresolved. The V end was cut by 4 bases, the J end by 8 bases, with 9 bases between. CDR3 size: 13 residues. Germline CDR1 SGHTA, CDR2 FQGNSA. The CDR3 protein is CASSSYSHSPLHF. CDR3 coding DNA: TGTGCCAGCAGCTCTTATTCTCATTCACCCCTCCACTTT.

This chain links TRBV6-5 with TRBJ1-2; 10 bases are shared with TRBD1. CDR3 size: 14 residues. V was clipped by 8 bases and J by 4 bases; unmatched bases: 7. CDR1 MNHEY and CDR2 SVGAGI come from the germline V gene. Written as DNA, the CDR3 is TGTGCCAGCTCGATGGACAGGGGGGGCTATGGCTACACCTTC. It encodes CASSMDRGGYGYTF.

This clone has just one count. The chain recombines TRBV19 with TRBJ2-3, with a tentative D call TRBD1 (6 bases). This CDR3 has 14 amino acids. V lost 1 base and J 6 bases, leaving 11 bases between the germline ends. Germline V CDR1 and CDR2: LNHDA, SQIVND (reference sequence). This chain's CDR3 is CASSIGQGPDTQYF. CDR3 sequence (DNA): TGTGCCAGTAGTATAGGTCAGGGGCCCGATACGCAGTATTTT.

The chain combines TRBV5-1 with TRBJ1-6; D is unclear. Germline-derived CDR1 and CDR2 are SGHRS and YFSETQ. The CDR3 is made up of 13 amino acids. V was clipped by 4 bases and J by 8 bases, with 10 bases between them. This CDR3 reads CASSPRLDSPLHF. The DNA for the CDR3 is TGCGCCAGCAGCCCCAGGTTGGATTCACCCCTCCACTTT.

The chain has TRBV6-5 and TRBJ2-3, with a tentative D call TRBD1 (5 bases). CDR1 and CDR2 from the germline V gene are MNHEY and SVGAGI. V lost 0 bases to trimming and J lost 2 bases, with 12 bases between them. This CDR3 is 16 amino acids long. The chain's CDR3 is CASSYSTQVLTDTQYF. The CDR3 DNA reads TGTGCCAGCAGTTACTCGACACAGGTCCTCACAGATACGCAGTATTTT.

The chain links TRBV7-6 to TRBJ2-7; D is undetermined. Germline CDR1 and CDR2: SGHVS and FNYEAQ. The CDR3 sequence is 15 residues long. Trimming stripped 5 bases from V and 0 bases from J, with 14 bases between. This CDR3 reads CASSARDTSSYEQYF. CDR3 sequence (DNA): TGTGCCAGCAGCGCCAGAGACACGAGCTCCTACGAGCAGTACTTC.

For this clone: Mismatch with germline at one junction end may stem from a read error. J is TRBJ2-5 and V is TRBV5-1, with TRBD2 matching over 9 bases. Germline values: CDR1 SGHRS, CDR2 YFSETQ. This CDR3 region has 16 residues. The CDR3 sequence: CASSPGSGGPREAQYF. CDR3 coding DNA: TGCGCCAGCAGCCCTGGGAGCGGGGGGCCTAGAGAGGCCCAGTACTTC. Full variable domain (outside the CDR3, taken from reference TRBV5-1 and TRBJ2-5): KAGVTQTPRYLIKTRGQQVTLSCSPISGHRSVSWYQQTPGQGLQFLFEYFSETQRNKGNFPGRFSGRQFSNSRSEMNVSTLELGDSALYLCASSPGSGGPREAQYFGPGTRLLVL.

The V and J genes are TRBV19 and TRBJ1-6; D remains ambiguous. V was shortened by 10 bases and J by 0 bases, with 10 bases between the two germline ends. Germline V gene sequence: CDR1 LNHDA, CDR2 SQIVND (reference sequence). The CDR3 runs 14 residues. The CDR3 region has the DNA TGTGCCACCCATTCCAGCTCCTATAATTCACCCCTCCACTTT. Protein sequence: CATHSSSYNSPLHF.

This chain connects TRBV6-5 to TRBJ2-1, with 9 bases matching TRBD1. Germline values: CDR1 MNHEY, CDR2 SVGAGI. Unmatched junction bases numbered 8, after V lost 2 bases and J lost 9 bases. The CDR3 sequence is 15 residues long. The CDR3 spells CASSYVTGGISEQFF. Here the CDR3 DNA reads TGTGCCAGCAGTTACGTGACAGGGGGTATCAGTGAGCAGTTCTTC.

The J gene is TRBJ2-5, the V gene TRBV7-2; 8 nucleotides match TRBD1. The J segment lost 5 bases and the V segment lost 4 bases, leaving 9 bases of the junction unmatched. The germline V gene encodes CDR1 SGHTA and CDR2 FQGNSA. CDR3 length: 15 residues. The CDR3 loop is CASSSGTGVPETQYF. CDR3 nucleotide sequence: TGTGCCAGCAGCTCGGGGACAGGAGTTCCCGAGACCCAGTACTTC.

The genes are TRBV5-1 and TRBJ2-6; the D gene is possibly TRBD2 (5 bases). The germline CDR1 and CDR2 sequences are SGHRS and YFSETQ. The CDR3 has 12 amino acids. V lost 0 bases and J lost 10, with 5 bases in between. Here the CDR3 DNA reads TGCGCCAGCAGCTTGGGAGGGAACGTCCTGACTTTC. Residues: CASSLGGNVLTF.

J is TRBJ1-2 and V is TRBV20-1, with D possibly matching TRBD1 (5 bases). Per germline, CDR1 DFQATT and CDR2 SNEGSKA (reference sequence). This CDR3 spans 10 amino acids. Trimming took 5 bases from V and 8 from J, leaving 9 bases between them. CDR3 bases: TGCAGTGCTCCTAAGGGGGGCTACACCTTC. Its translation is CSAPKGGYTF.

CDR3 coding DNA: TGTGCCAGTAGGTCCGGGGGGGGAGGCTCCTACGAGCAGTACTTC. This sequence encodes CASRSGGGGSYEQYF. The rearrangement uses TRBV19 and TRBJ2-5, with 8 bases lining up with TRBD2. Judging by the DNA end, TRBJ2-7 fits better; the J call may be wrong. This CDR3 is 15 amino acids long. CDR1 and CDR2 from the germline V gene are LNHDA and SQIVND (reference sequence).

J is TRBJ1-1 and V is TRBV6-5; D possibly corresponds to TRBD1 (6 bases). Germline lookup yields CDR1 MNHEY and CDR2 SVGAGI. This CDR3 has 13 residues. With 6 bases removed from V and 5 bases from J, the gap between germline ends came to 13 bases. The CDR3 nucleotides read TGTGCCAGCAGAGCCCCCGGGACAACTGAAGCTTTCTTT. It yields the protein CASRAPGTTEAFF.

This chain joins TRBV7-3 and TRBJ1-5; TRBD1 might be the D (6 bases). The CDR3 covers 14 residues. From germline, CDR1 is SGHTA and CDR2 FQGTGA. Deletions cut 5 bases from V and 7 bases from J, with 15 bases between. The CDR3, as DNA: TGTGCCAGCAGCCGAGGGGGGGGAAACCAGCCCCAGCATTTT. Its translation: CASSRGGGNQPQHF.

As to this clone: The junction departs from germline at one end; a sequencing error may be responsible. V usage is TRBV15 and J usage is TRBJ2-6, with D perhaps matching TRBD1 (5 bases). Germline values: CDR1 LNHNV, CDR2 YYDKDF (reference sequence). This CDR3 region has 16 residues. The CDR3 loop is CATSSGVGAGANGLTF. CDR3 in DNA: TGTGCCACCAGCAGTGGGGTTGGGGCTGGGGCCAACGGCCTGACTTTC.

The CDR3 here is CSANPRGEKETDYGYTF. CDR3 nucleotide sequence: TGCAGCGCCAACCCCAGGGGGGAGAAGGAGACAGACTATGGCTACACCTTC. The chain uses TRBV29-1 and TRBJ1-2; 7 bases align to TRBD1. Germline V gives CDR1 SQVTM, CDR2 ANQGSEA. This CDR3 has 17 residues. Trimming removed 7 bases from V and 3 bases from J; junction bases left unmatched: 20.